The following is a T cell receptor (beta chain) sequence with its context. This sample is drawn from a study of cytomegalovirus exposure and HLA in healthy donors. CDR1 GTSNPN and CDR2 SVGIG come from the germline V gene (reference sequence). Trimming took 1 base from V and 4 from J, leaving 5 bases between them. This CDR3 is built from 12 residues. Primers included in the PCR were 60 Vbeta and 13 Jbeta primers. Assay used: immunoSEQ multiplex PCR; TCRdb lists only in-frame clones, some missing. The sample consists of 75,000 to 100,000 clones, roughly four fifths of them appearing once. The TCR sequence derives from a woman in her sixties in good health and CMV-seropositive. The specimen sequenced was PBMCs. The J gene is TRBJ1-3, the V gene TRBV30; unclear D gene. The CDR3 spells CAWSAFGNTIYF. The CDR3 coding sequence is TGTGCCTGGAGTGCATTCGGAAACACCATATATTTT.